This TCR beta chain originates from a study of a mutant IDH1 vaccine in newly diagnosed glioma. Study results and caveats: Top peripheral T cell clonotype shifts appeared unrelated to pseudoprogression.

Documented time point: week 47, end of study. Each vaccine dose was 300 ug of mutant IDH1 20-mer peptide, with topical imiquimod. Germline V gives CDR1 MNHEY, CDR2 SVGAGI. V lost 0 bases to trimming and J lost 1 base, with 7 bases between them. The CDR3 has 15 residues. This clone was seen only once. The antigen remains undetermined. Sequencing was performed with immunoSEQ multiplex PCR; in TCRdb, only in-frame clones are kept and a portion is missing. The sample lists tens of thousands of clones, more than 80% occurring once. The chain employs TRBV6-5 and TRBJ1-5; TRBD1 might be the D (6 bases). Specimen: PBMCs, collected from a glioma patient whose treatment included an IDH1 peptide vaccine. This TCR derives from a middle-aged woman with glioma. CDR3 sequence reads: CASSYSQGSNQPQHF. The CDR3 DNA is TGTGCCAGCAGTTACTCACAGGGAAGCAATCAGCCCCAGCATTTT.